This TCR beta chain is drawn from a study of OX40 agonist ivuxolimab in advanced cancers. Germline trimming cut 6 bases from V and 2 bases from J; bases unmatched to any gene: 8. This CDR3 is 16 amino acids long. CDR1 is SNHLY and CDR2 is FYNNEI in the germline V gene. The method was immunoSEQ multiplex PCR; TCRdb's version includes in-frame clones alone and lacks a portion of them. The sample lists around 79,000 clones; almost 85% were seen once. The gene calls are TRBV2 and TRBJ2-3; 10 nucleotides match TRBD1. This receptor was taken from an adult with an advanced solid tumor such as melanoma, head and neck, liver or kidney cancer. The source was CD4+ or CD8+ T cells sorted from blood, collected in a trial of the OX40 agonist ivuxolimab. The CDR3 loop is CASSPWDRGLTDTQYF. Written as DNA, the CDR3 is TGTGCCAGCAGCCCATGGGACAGGGGCCTCACAGATACGCAGTATTTT.